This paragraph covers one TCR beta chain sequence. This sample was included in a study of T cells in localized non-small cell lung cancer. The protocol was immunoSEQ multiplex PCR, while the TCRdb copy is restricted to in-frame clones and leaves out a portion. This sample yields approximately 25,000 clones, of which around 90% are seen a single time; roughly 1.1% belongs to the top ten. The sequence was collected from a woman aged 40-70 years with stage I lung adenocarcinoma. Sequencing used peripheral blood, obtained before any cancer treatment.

The CDR3 is CASSDLRSYEQYF. The CDR3 DNA is TGTGCCAGCAGCGATCTACGGTCCTACGAGCAGTACTTC. J is TRBJ2-7 and V is TRBV6-1; D not certain. The CDR3 totals 13 residues. V dropped 6 bases and J dropped 1 base, with 10 bases sitting between them. CDR1 and CDR2 (germline): MNHNS, SASEGT.